This TCR beta chain was sequenced for a study of blood T cell repertoires in COVID-19. Repertoires were generated with immunoSEQ multiplex PCR, while TCRdb's copy carries only in-frame clones and drops some. The table shows roughly 290,000 clones, with 75% to 90% occurring only once. The study recruited people aged 18 to 89 years across around 24 US areas. The sample taken for sequencing was PBMCs or T cells enriched from blood (not recorded which). This receptor was obtained from a woman between 40 and 50 years old who had recovered from COVID-19.

The chain's CDR3 is CASILRGGYGYTF. The CDR3 coding sequence is TGTGCCAGCATTTTAAGGGGGGGCTATGGCTACACCTTC. The genes are TRBV5-6 and TRBJ1-2; TRBD1 might be the D (6 bases). This CDR3 has 13 residues. The V gene's germline CDR1 is SGHDT and CDR2 YYEEEE. With 6 bases removed from V and 4 bases from J, the gap between germline ends came to 13 bases.